A single sample gave rise to the 11 T cell receptor beta chains below, sequenced in a study of blood T cell repertoires in COVID-19. Libraries were prepared by immunoSEQ multiplex PCR; TCRdb keeps only in-frame clonotypes and omits some of them. The sample contains 140,000 to 150,000 clones, over 65% of which appear only once. The sequenced material came from PBMCs or T cells enriched from blood (not recorded which). All receptors derive from a woman aged 45-65 years who had recovered from COVID-19.

The chain combines TRBV18 with TRBJ1-2; D is ambiguous. This CDR3 is built from 15 residues. V lost 2 bases, J lost 2 bases, and 12 bases lay in between. Germline CDR1 reads KGHSH; CDR2 reads LQKENI. The CDR3 DNA is TGTGCCAGCTCACCAGGTGCAGGTTGGAACTATGGCTACACCTTC. Protein: CASSPGAGWNYGYTF.

The chain combines TRBV2 with TRBJ2-1; 7 bases map to TRBD1. The length of the CDR3 is 14 residues. Losses at the gene ends were 4 bases for V and 5 bases for J; bases not matched to a gene: 5. Per germline, CDR1 SNHLY and CDR2 FYNNEI. CDR3 amino acids: CASSVQGLNNEQFF. The CDR3 DNA is TGTGCCAGCAGTGTACAGGGGCTGAACAATGAGCAGTTCTTC.

This sequence joins TRBV28 and TRBJ1-5; D remains ambiguous. Germline assignment: CDR1 MDHEN and CDR2 SYDVKM. CDR3 length equals 12 residues. The CDR3 DNA is TGTGCTCTCGGGTTATACAATCAGCCCCAGCATTTT. Translation gives CALGLYNQPQHF.

V gene TRBV4-1 combines with J gene TRBJ2-3, with TRBD2 identical over 8 bases. Trimming took 4 bases from V and 0 from J; bases not matched to a gene: 9. The CDR3 has 17 amino acids. Per germline, CDR1 MGHRA and CDR2 YSYEKL. The DNA for the CDR3 is TGCGCCAGCAGCCGATCCGGACTAGCAGCTAGCACAGATACGCAGTATTTT. It encodes CASSRSGLAASTDTQYF.

The chain is built from TRBV18 and TRBJ1-1; D is unresolved. The CDR3 is 16 residues long. CDR1 KGHSH and CDR2 LQKENI come from the germline V gene. The V and J ends lost 2 bases and 0 bases respectively, with 13 bases between them. In DNA form, the CDR3 reads TGTGCCAGCTCACCAAGAACAGTTACCATGAACACTGAAGCTTTCTTT. The encoded protein is CASSPRTVTMNTEAFF. The full variable domain, rest sourced from reference TRBV18 and TRBJ1-1, is NAGVMQNPRHLVRRRGQEARLRCSPMKGHSHVYWYRQLPEEGLKFMVYLQKENIIDESGMPKERFSAEFPKEGPSILRIQQVVRGDSAAYFCASSPRTVTMNTEAFFGQGTRLTVV.

The CDR3 bases are TGTGCCAGCAGCCCCGGGACACTGGGCACCGGGGAGCTGTTTTTT. Protein: CASSPGTLGTGELFF. The genes are TRBV7-2 and TRBJ2-2, with D possibly matching TRBD1 (6 bases). The CDR3 totals 15 residues. CDR1 and CDR2 from the germline V gene are SGHTA and FQGNSA. The V gene lost 5 bases and the J gene lost 4 bases, with 14 bases spanning the gap. Full variable domain (rest looked up from reference TRBV7-2 and TRBJ2-2): GAGVSQSPSNKVTEKGKDVELRCDPISGHTALYWYRQSLGQGLEFLIYFQGNSAPDKSGLPSDRFSAERTGGSVSTLTIQRTQQEDSAVYLCASSPGTLGTGELFFGEGSRLTVL.

This sequence joins TRBV19 and TRBJ1-5, with TRBD1 identical over 9 bases. Trimming removed 8 bases from V and 6 bases from J; junction bases left unmatched: 5. Germline loops: CDR1 LNHDA, CDR2 SQIVND (reference sequence). This CDR3 region has 13 residues. In DNA form, the CDR3 reads TGTGCCAGTGGGGACAGGGACGGTCAGCCCCAGCATTTT. Protein product: CASGDRDGQPQHF.

The gene calls are TRBV7-7 and TRBJ2-3; 8 bases match TRBD1. This CDR3 comprises 14 residues. Germline values: CDR1 SSHAT, CDR2 FNYEAQ (reference sequence). With V trimmed by 5 bases and J by 6 bases, 7 bases remained unmatched. The CDR3 sequence is CASSQQGVADTQYF. CDR3 DNA: TGTGCCAGCAGCCAACAGGGGGTTGCGGATACGCAGTATTTT.

The chain couples TRBV2 to TRBJ1-5; D might be TRBD1 (5 bases). CDR3 size: 13 residues. V lost 2 bases to trimming and J lost 6 bases, with 8 bases between them. Germline assignment: CDR1 SNHLY and CDR2 FYNNEI. The CDR3 bases are TGTGCCAGCAGTGAATTCGGGGGTCAGCCCCAGCATTTT. It is translated as CASSEFGGQPQHF. The full variable domain, in which reference TRBV2 and TRBJ1-5 provide the parts outside the CDR3, is EPEVTQTPSHQVTQMGQEVILRCVPISNHLYFYWYRQILGQKVEFLVSFYNNEISEKSEIFDDQFSVERPDGSNFTLKIRSTKLEDSAMYFCASSEFGGQPQHFGDGTRLSIL.

J is TRBJ1-2 and V is TRBV12-3 or TRBV12-4; D possibly corresponds to TRBD1 (5 bases). This CDR3 spans 12 amino acids. V lost 11 bases to trimming and J lost 4 bases, with 14 bases between them. This CDR3 reads CALQRDSYGYTF. In DNA form, the CDR3 reads TGTGCCCTGCAAAGAGACAGCTATGGCTACACCTTC.

This chain uses TRBV7-9 with TRBJ1-4, with 7 bases fitting TRBD1. Germline CDR1 SEHNR, CDR2 FQNEAQ (reference sequence). J gave up 4 bases and V 4 bases, and 3 bases lay outside the gene matches. This CDR3 is 14 amino acids long. CDR3 protein: CASSSQGNNEKLFF. The CDR3 bases are TGTGCCAGCAGCTCACAGGGGAATAATGAAAAACTGTTTTTT.